The clone carrying this T cell receptor beta chain has a handful of counts. These data are taken from a study of human T cells and chemical hapten exposure. Germline V CDR1 and CDR2: KGHSH, LQKENI. V was clipped by 0 bases and J by 7 bases; unmatched bases: 7. The CDR3 totals 15 residues. Time point defined: patch test 3, about 24 weeks after DPC sensitization. Treatment denoted: therapeutic diphenylcyclopropenone sensitization with weekly scalp DPC. The authors' processing: The number of TCRs in each sample had a median of about 96,000 and spanned about 23,224 to 690,600. One entry per CDR3 protein results from TCRdb running MiXCR on the RACE reads. The V and J calls, along with clone size, are taken from TCRdb and not from the paper's own processing. The sample shows approximately 60,000 distinct CDR3 sequences, more than 9.5% of them seen only once.

This specimen was whole blood, taken in connection with sensitization to the hapten diphenylcyclopropenone (DPC). V gene TRBV18 combines with J gene TRBJ2-3, with TRBD2 matching 7 bases. This TCR was sampled from a woman aged 30 to 39 with alopecia areata. Some clones in this sample may be carry-over from other donors' samples. For the CDR3, the DNA is TGTGCCAGCTCACCACCACTAGCGACGGAGAATACGCAGTATTTT. Encoded protein: CASSPPLATENTQYF.